The 20 T cell receptor beta chains below were found in one sample sequenced in a study of CD8 T cells in ankylosing spondylitis. MiXCR was run by TCRdb on the 5' RACE reads, yielding one entry per CDR3 protein. This sample has approximately 260,000 distinct CDR3 sequences; 8.6% occur once, and the top ten carry nearly 7%. The sample comprised blood, either unsorted or a sorted T cell fraction (not recorded which). The receptors come from a male donor with ankylosing spondylitis or in good health (not recorded which).

This clonotype was observed at least ten times. This rearrangement joins TRBV20-1 to TRBJ1-2; perhaps TRBD1 as D (5 bases). The CDR3 length is 14 residues. Trimming took 3 bases from V and 2 from J, leaving 13 bases between them. CDR1 is DFQATT, CDR2 SNEGSKA, per germline (reference sequence). CDR3 bases: TGCAGTGCTAGTAGGGGATCGCAGAACTATGGCTACACCTTC. Translated: CSASRGSQNYGYTF.

This clonotype was detected many times. The chain couples TRBV5-1 to TRBJ1-1; possible D gene TRBD1, 6 bases. Germline CDR1 SGHRS, CDR2 YFSETQ. The V and J ends lost 3 bases and 3 bases respectively, with 27 bases between them. This CDR3 is 19 amino acids long. The chain's CDR3 is CASSSNILPGERLDTEAFF. CDR3 DNA: TGCGCCAGCAGCTCTAATATCCTACCAGGGGAGAGGTTGGACACTGAAGCTTTCTTT.

V and J are TRBV10-3 and TRBJ1-2; possible D gene TRBD1, 6 bases. The V and J ends lost 2 bases and 5 bases respectively, with 9 bases between them. The length of the CDR3 is 13 residues. Germline V gene sequence: CDR1 ENHRY, CDR2 SYGVKD. CDR3 DNA sequence: TGTGCCATCAGTGAGGACAGGTTTTATGGCTACACCTTC. Encoded protein: CAISEDRFYGYTF.

This clonotype occurred many times. This chain links TRBV6-2 or TRBV6-3 with TRBJ2-2; the D gene is possibly TRBD1 (5 bases). V was pared by 8 bases and J by 0 bases, with 10 bases between. CDR1 is MNHEY and CDR2 is SVGEGT in the germline V gene. This CDR3 is 14 amino acids long. Here the CDR3 reads CASSTVPNTGELFF. The CDR3 region has the DNA TGTGCCAGCTCGACAGTACCGAACACCGGGGAGCTGTTTTTT.

This clonotype was seen many times. The gene calls are TRBV10-3 and TRBJ2-3, with D tentatively TRBD1 or TRBD2 (7 bases each). CDR1 is ENHRY, CDR2 SYGVKD, per germline. V was cut by 6 bases and J by 4 bases, with 11 bases left in between. The CDR3 has 13 residues. The CDR3 nucleotides read TGTGCCATCAGGGCAGGGGGGGCAGATACGCAGTATTTT. As protein: CAIRAGGADTQYF.

This clonotype appeared many times. The chain has TRBV27 and TRBJ2-5, with 7 bases identical to TRBD2. Trimming removed 10 bases from V and 7 bases from J; junction bases left unmatched: 9. The CDR3 length is 12 residues. From germline, CDR1 is MNHEY and CDR2 SMNVEV (reference sequence). The CDR3 region has the DNA TGTGCCACGCGGGGGTTGTCGGGGACCCAGTACTTC. This sequence encodes CATRGLSGTQYF.

The sample holds many counts of this clonotype. V and J are TRBV29-1 and TRBJ1-2; a weak D match, TRBD1 (5 bases). V lost 7 bases and J lost 5, with 17 bases in between. CDR1 and CDR2 from the germline V gene are SQVTM and ANQGSEA. This CDR3 has 13 amino acids. The CDR3 DNA sequence: TGCAGCGGTTGGGGGGGAGGAAAGTATGGCTACACCTTC. It specifies CSGWGGGKYGYTF.

This clonotype has just a few counts. The chain links TRBV18 to TRBJ1-1, with D perhaps TRBD1 (6 bases). Germline CDR1 KGHSH, CDR2 LQKENI. This CDR3 region has 14 residues. V was shortened by 4 bases and J by 1 base, with 10 bases between the two germline ends. Written as DNA, the CDR3 is TGTGCCAGCTCACTGGGACAAGAGAACACTGAAGCTTTCTTT. This gives the protein CASSLGQENTEAFF. Full variable domain (rest looked up from reference TRBV18 and TRBJ1-1): NAGVMQNPRHLVRRRGQEARLRCSPMKGHSHVYWYRQLPEEGLKFMVYLQKENIIDESGMPKERFSAEFPKEGPSILRIQQVVRGDSAAYFCASSLGQENTEAFFGQGTRLTVV.

This clonotype has a handful of counts. The V gene is TRBV12-3 or TRBV12-4, the J gene TRBJ2-5, with D perhaps matching TRBD2 (6 bases). This CDR3 has 12 residues. Trimming removed 5 bases from V and 2 bases from J, with 6 bases in between. This chain's CDR3 is CASSGRQETQYF. CDR3 nucleotides: TGTGCCAGCAGTGGGAGGCAAGAGACCCAGTACTTC.

This clonotype occurred many times. This chain connects TRBV5-5 to TRBJ2-4; tentatively, D is TRBD1 (6 bases). Per the germline V gene, CDR1 is SGHKS and CDR2 is YYEKEE (reference sequence). The length of the CDR3 is 15 residues. With 4 bases removed from V and 2 bases from J, the gap between germline ends came to 13 bases. CDR3 in DNA: TGTGCCAGCAGCGAACAGGGTTTCCCCAAAAACATTCAGTACTTC. The encoded protein is CASSEQGFPKNIQYF.

This clonotype was recorded at least ten times. V usage is TRBV7-2 and J usage is TRBJ1-2; D call uncertain. CDR1 is SGHTA and CDR2 is FQGNSA in the germline V gene. V was clipped by 0 bases and J by 2 bases, with 10 bases between them. This CDR3 is built from 15 residues. The CDR3 nucleotides are TGTGCCAGCAGCTTAGCGGCGGCGCTCAACTATGGCTACACCTTC. Its protein product is CASSLAAALNYGYTF. The full variable domain, its missing parts supplied by reference TRBV7-2 and TRBJ1-2, is GAGVSQSPSNKVTEKGKDVELRCDPISGHTALYWYRQSLGQGLEFLIYFQGNSAPDKSGLPSDRFSAERTGGSVSTLTIQRTQQEDSAVYLCASSLAAALNYGYTFGSGTRLTVV.

This clonotype has more than one count but fewer than ten. V and J are TRBV7-9 and TRBJ1-2; TRBD1 is a possible D gene (6 bases). Germline V gene lookup returns CDR1 SEHNR and CDR2 FQNEAQ (reference sequence). The length of the CDR3 is 13 residues. The V gene lost 5 bases and the J gene lost 7 bases, with 14 bases spanning the gap. The CDR3 protein is CASSRSTGFGYTF. The DNA of the CDR3 is TGTGCCAGCAGCCGGTCCACAGGGTTTGGCTACACCTTC.

V usage is TRBV7-2 and J usage is TRBJ2-7, with D uncertain. With 4 bases removed from V and 3 bases from J, the gap between germline ends came to 16 bases. Germline V gene sequence: CDR1 SGHTA, CDR2 FQGNSA. The CDR3 runs to 15 residues. CDR3 nucleotides: TGTGCCAGCAGCTCGGCGGCTCGTACTCTCTACGAGCAGTACTTC. This encodes CASSSAARTLYEQYF.

This clonotype was recorded a few times. The CDR3 DNA reads as TGCGCCAGCAGCCAAGATCCCCAGGGAGGGCATCGCAATGAGCAGTTCTTC. Protein: CASSQDPQGGHRNEQFF. The chain combines TRBV4-3 with TRBJ2-1; 7 bases map to TRBD2. Trimming cost V 0 bases and J 6 bases; bases outside gene matches: 11. CDR1 is LGHNA, CDR2 YSLEER, per germline. The CDR3 loop spans 17 amino acids.

This chain connects TRBV6-5 to TRBJ1-1; D might be TRBD1 (6 bases). The CDR3 loop spans 13 amino acids. Looked up from germline, CDR1 is MNHEY and CDR2 is SVGAGI. V was trimmed by 4 bases and J by 7 bases, leaving 13 bases between them. The CDR3 is CASSFRGEGEAFF. In nucleotides, the CDR3 is TGTGCCAGCAGTTTCAGGGGAGAGGGTGAAGCTTTCTTT.

The chain employs TRBV12-3 or TRBV12-4 and TRBJ1-3; tentative D call: TRBD1 (6 bases). This CDR3 spans 13 amino acids. V dropped 5 bases and J dropped 12 bases, with 17 bases sitting between them. The chain's CDR3 is CASSISSGAHIYF. The CDR3 bases are TGTGCCAGCAGTATAAGCTCAGGGGCCCACATATATTTT.

This clonotype was recorded at least ten times. V usage is TRBV7-2 and J usage is TRBJ2-1; the match to TRBD2 covers 10 bases. CDR3 size: 15 residues. CDR1 is SGHTA and CDR2 is FQGNSA in the germline V gene. V shed 7 bases and J 7 bases; nucleotides not matched to a gene: 10. The CDR3 DNA reads TGTGCCAGCAAGGCTCAAGCGGGAGGGAGTAATGAGCAGTTCTTC. Translated: CASKAQAGGSNEQFF.

This clonotype was counted only a few times. J is TRBJ2-6 and V is TRBV5-1; D tentatively reads TRBD1 or TRBD2 (5 bases each). Germline lookup yields CDR1 SGHRS and CDR2 YFSETQ. The CDR3 sequence is 18 residues long. V lost 2 bases and J 0 bases, leaving 15 bases between the germline ends. The CDR3 DNA reads TGCGCCAGCAGCTTCGGATCGGGACGGCGCTCTGGGGCCAACGTCCTGACTTTC. It codes for CASSFGSGRRSGANVLTF.

This clonotype was found many times. The CDR3 spells CSATGTSTEAFF. The CDR3 nucleotides are TGCAGTGCAACCGGGACCAGCACTGAAGCTTTCTTT. The chain uses TRBV20-1 and TRBJ1-1, with D possibly being TRBD1 (5 bases). V lost 6 bases to trimming and J lost 4 bases, with 12 bases between them. Germline CDR1 DFQATT, CDR2 SNEGSKA (reference sequence). The CDR3 spans 12 residues.

This clonotype was observed many times. The V call is TRBV12-3 or TRBV12-4, the J call TRBJ2-2; D is possibly TRBD1 (5 bases). The CDR3 contains 16 residues. V lost 5 bases and J lost 0, with 13 bases in between. The CDR3 spells CASSDGANSNTGELFF. The CDR3 nucleotides read TGTGCCAGCAGTGATGGGGCAAACTCGAACACCGGGGAGCTGTTTTTT.